This T cell receptor beta chain was obtained from a study of blood T cell repertoires in COVID-19. Across the study: Donors in the United States, Italy and Spain gave samples during acute or convalescent COVID-19.

Sequencing used immunoSEQ multiplex PCR; TCRdb keeps in-frame clones, though not all of them. The table has 13,000 or so clones, over 80% seen once. Trimming removed 0 bases from V and 5 bases from J, with 11 bases in between. This CDR3 has 14 amino acids. Germline CDR1 and CDR2: LGHDT and YNNKEL (reference sequence). Sequenced input: peripheral blood. The chain carries TRBV3-1 (or the pseudogene TRBV3-2) and TRBJ2-7; D perhaps matches TRBD2 (6 bases). The sequence was collected from a man in his forties with active or convalescent COVID-19. The CDR3 spells CASSQDLGEDEQYF. The DNA for the CDR3 is TGTGCCAGCAGCCAAGATCTCGGGGAGGACGAGCAGTACTTC.